A selection of T cell receptor beta chains follows, all from one sample in a study of blood T cell repertoires in COVID-19. Repertoires were generated with immunoSEQ multiplex PCR, while TCRdb's copy carries only in-frame clones and drops some. The sample lists 80,000 to 100,000 clones, roughly 80% occurring once. Specimen: peripheral blood. The origin of the receptors is a man aged 55 to 70 with acute or convalescent COVID-19. The CDR3 runs from the conserved cysteine through the conserved F or W. The D gene is left open where the match is weak. Some rows have no size entry. The others give once, few or many, or a class for an expanded clone.

d_gene: TRBD2
v_gene: TRBV20-1
abundance: -
j_gene: TRBJ2-7
CDR3nt: TGCAGTGCTAGTGTCGGACTAGCGGGTGATAGATCCCCCTACGAGCAGTACTTC
CDR3aa: CSASVGLAGDRSPYEQYF

d_gene: -
v_gene: TRBV20-1
abundance: -
j_gene: TRBJ1-1
CDR3nt: TGCAGTGCTATTGGCTACACTGAAGCTTTCTTT
CDR3aa: CSAIGYTEAFF

d_gene: -
v_gene: TRBV9
abundance: -
j_gene: TRBJ1-2
CDR3nt: TGTGCCAGCAGCGTATTCTCGGGTGGCGGCTATGGCTACACCTTC
CDR3aa: CASSVFSGGGYGYTF

d_gene: -
v_gene: TRBV10-3
abundance: -
j_gene: TRBJ2-7
CDR3nt: TGTGCCACCACCGGCTCCTACGAGCAGTACTTC
CDR3aa: CATTGSYEQYF

d_gene: TRBD1
v_gene: TRBV10-3
abundance: -
j_gene: TRBJ1-2
CDR3nt: TGTGCCATCAGGCCCCGACAGGGTGACTATGGCTACACCTTC
CDR3aa: CAIRPRQGDYGYTF

d_gene: TRBD2
v_gene: TRBV4-1
abundance: -
j_gene: TRBJ2-7
CDR3nt: TGCGCCAGCAGCCAAGATATGAGGGAGGGGTACGAGCAGTACTTC
CDR3aa: CASSQDMREGYEQYF

d_gene: TRBD1
v_gene: TRBV27
abundance: -
j_gene: TRBJ2-2
CDR3nt: TGTGCCAGCAGTGTCGGGACAGCGAACACCGGGGAGCTGTTTTTT
CDR3aa: CASSVGTANTGELFF

d_gene: -
v_gene: TRBV11-2
abundance: -
j_gene: TRBJ1-1
CDR3nt: TGTGCCAGCAGCCCCCAACTCCAAAACGGGGAAGCTTTCTTT
CDR3aa: CASSPQLQNGEAFF

d_gene: -
v_gene: TRBV29-1
abundance: -
j_gene: TRBJ2-5
CDR3nt: TGCAGCGCGGGGCCCAGGGTAGGGGAGACCCAGTACTTC
CDR3aa: CSAGPRVGETQYF

d_gene: TRBD1
v_gene: TRBV6-6
abundance: -
j_gene: TRBJ1-5
CDR3nt: TGTGCCAGCAGTAACCACAGGGGGCTCGACAATCAGCCCCAGCATTTT
CDR3aa: CASSNHRGLDNQPQHF

d_gene: TRBD1
v_gene: TRBV27
abundance: -
j_gene: TRBJ2-7
CDR3nt: TGTGCCAGCAGTTTACGACAGGGCTTTTCCTACGAGCAGTACTTC
CDR3aa: CASSLRQGFSYEQYF

d_gene: -
v_gene: TRBV9
abundance: -
j_gene: TRBJ2-3
CDR3nt: TGTGCCAGCAGCGTCCCCGGAGGAGGTACGCAGTATTTT
CDR3aa: CASSVPGGGTQYF

d_gene: -
v_gene: TRBV10-1
abundance: -
j_gene: TRBJ2-7
CDR3nt: TGCGCCAGCAGTGAGTTGGGGGGCGAGCAGTACTTC
CDR3aa: CASSELGGEQYF

d_gene: -
v_gene: TRBV19
abundance: -
j_gene: TRBJ1-5
CDR3nt: TGTGCCAGTAGTTTCCCAGGACAGCCAACTTCACATCAGCCCCAGCATTTT
CDR3aa: CASSFPGQPTSHQPQHF

d_gene: -
v_gene: TRBV20-1
abundance: -
j_gene: TRBJ1-5
CDR3nt: TGCAGTGCTAGTGGGGCAGTCCGAAATCAGCCCCAGCATTTT
CDR3aa: CSASGAVRNQPQHF

d_gene: TRBD2
v_gene: TRBV28
abundance: once
j_gene: TRBJ2-7
CDR3nt: TGTGCCAGCAGTTGGCGGGAGGGGGAGCAGTACTTC
CDR3aa: CASSWREGEQYF

d_gene: -
v_gene: TRBV28
abundance: -
j_gene: TRBJ2-5
CDR3nt: TGTGCCAGCAACCAGGAGGGGCTGGAGACCCAGTACTTC
CDR3aa: CASNQEGLETQYF

d_gene: TRBD2
v_gene: TRBV11-2
abundance: -
j_gene: TRBJ2-1
CDR3nt: TGTGCCAGCAGCCCCCCGAGGACTAGCGGGAGGGCGGGGTACAATGAGCAGTTCTTC
CDR3aa: CASSPPRTSGRAGYNEQFF

d_gene: -
v_gene: TRBV2
abundance: few
j_gene: TRBJ2-2
CDR3nt: TGTGCCAGCAGTTTCTCCAACTCAGGGAACACCGGGGAGCTGTTTTTT
CDR3aa: CASSFSNSGNTGELFF

d_gene: TRBD2
v_gene: TRBV3-1/TRBV3-2
abundance: -
j_gene: TRBJ2-5
CDR3nt: TGTGCCAGCAGCCAAGATTCAGCGGGAGGGGGGGTGACCCAGTACTTC
CDR3aa: CASSQDSAGGGVTQYF

d_gene: -
v_gene: TRBV6-6
abundance: -
j_gene: TRBJ2-1
CDR3nt: TGTGCCAGCATCGGACTTAGCTCCTACAATGAGCAGTTCTTC
CDR3aa: CASIGLSSYNEQFF

d_gene: -
v_gene: TRBV6-2/TRBV6-3
abundance: few
j_gene: TRBJ2-1
CDR3nt: TGTGCCAGCAGTTACTCGCGGAATGAGCAGTTCTTC
CDR3aa: CASSYSRNEQFF

d_gene: -
v_gene: TRBV28
abundance: -
j_gene: TRBJ1-2
CDR3nt: TGTGCCAGCAGTTTACGGGTTAACTATGGCTACACCTTC
CDR3aa: CASSLRVNYGYTF

d_gene: TRBD1
v_gene: TRBV30
abundance: -
j_gene: TRBJ1-5
CDR3nt: TGTGCCTGGAGACAGGGGAGCAATCAGCCCCAGCATTTT
CDR3aa: CAWRQGSNQPQHF

d_gene: -
v_gene: TRBV4-1
abundance: few
j_gene: TRBJ1-4
CDR3nt: TGCGCCAGCAGCGCACTAGGAAGGGAGACGACTAATGAAAAACTGTTTTTT
CDR3aa: CASSALGRETTNEKLFF

d_gene: -
v_gene: TRBV11-1
abundance: -
j_gene: TRBJ1-5
CDR3nt: TGTGCCAGCAGCTTAGCGGGGCAGGGCAATCAGCCCCAGCATTTT
CDR3aa: CASSLAGQGNQPQHF

d_gene: -
v_gene: TRBV15
abundance: -
j_gene: TRBJ1-6
CDR3nt: TGTGCCACCAGGCCGAGCTCCTATAATTCACCCCTCCACTTT
CDR3aa: CATRPSSYNSPLHF

d_gene: -
v_gene: TRBV19
abundance: -
j_gene: TRBJ1-2
CDR3nt: TGTGCCAGTACTCACACCGGGTCTATCTATGGCTACACCTTC
CDR3aa: CASTHTGSIYGYTF

d_gene: TRBD2
v_gene: TRBV7-3
abundance: -
j_gene: TRBJ2-1
CDR3nt: TGTGCCAGCAGCCCACTAGCGGGAGGGCCCCATGAGCAGTTCTTC
CDR3aa: CASSPLAGGPHEQFF

d_gene: TRBD1
v_gene: TRBV24-1
abundance: -
j_gene: TRBJ2-2
CDR3nt: TGTGCCACCAGTGATGACAGGGGGCCGAGCACCGGGGAGCTGTTTTTT
CDR3aa: CATSDDRGPSTGELFF

d_gene: -
v_gene: TRBV10-1
abundance: -
j_gene: TRBJ2-5
CDR3nt: TGCGCCAGCAGCCCCGGGGGTCAAGAGACCCAGTACTTC
CDR3aa: CASSPGGQETQYF

d_gene: -
v_gene: TRBV10-3
abundance: -
j_gene: TRBJ2-6
CDR3nt: TGTGCCATCAGTGTTTTTTCGGCAGGGGCTGGGGCCAACGTCCTGACTTTC
CDR3aa: CAISVFSAGAGANVLTF

d_gene: -
v_gene: TRBV7-2
abundance: -
j_gene: TRBJ1-5
CDR3nt: TGTGCCAGCAGCGGGGAGGGCAGGGTGAGCAATCAGCCCCAGCATTTT
CDR3aa: CASSGEGRVSNQPQHF

d_gene: -
v_gene: TRBV3-1/TRBV3-2
abundance: -
j_gene: TRBJ1-1
CDR3nt: TGTGCCAGCAGCCTAAGATTACAGGTTAGCACTGAAGCTTTCTTT
CDR3aa: CASSLRLQVSTEAFF

d_gene: -
v_gene: TRBV6-1
abundance: -
j_gene: TRBJ1-1
CDR3nt: TGTGCCAGCAGTGAATTACTCAGGGTCGGGGGCACTGAAGCTTTCTTT
CDR3aa: CASSELLRVGGTEAFF

d_gene: -
v_gene: TRBV24-1
abundance: once
j_gene: TRBJ1-6
CDR3nt: TGTGCCACCAGTGACCTCCCCGGGACACCCTATAATTCACCCCTCCACTTT
CDR3aa: CATSDLPGTPYNSPLHF

d_gene: TRBD1
v_gene: TRBV7-8
abundance: -
j_gene: TRBJ2-1
CDR3nt: TGTGCCAGCAGCTGGGGACAGTACAATGAGCAGTTCTTC
CDR3aa: CASSWGQYNEQFF

d_gene: TRBD1
v_gene: TRBV5-4
abundance: -
j_gene: TRBJ2-2
CDR3nt: TGTGCCACCAGTCAGGGGGCGGTTAACACCGGGGAGCTGTTTTTT
CDR3aa: CATSQGAVNTGELFF

d_gene: -
v_gene: TRBV6-6
abundance: -
j_gene: TRBJ2-7
CDR3nt: TGTGCCAGCAGTCTAGTACCTTTGGGCAACGAGCAGTACTTC
CDR3aa: CASSLVPLGNEQYF

d_gene: TRBD2
v_gene: TRBV27
abundance: -
j_gene: TRBJ2-5
CDR3nt: TGTGCCAGCATGCCCTCTAGCGGGAGGTTGCAAGAGACCCAGTACTTC
CDR3aa: CASMPSSGRLQETQYF

d_gene: -
v_gene: TRBV7-2
abundance: -
j_gene: TRBJ2-1
CDR3nt: TGTGCCAGCAGCTTAGGTTCTAGGTCCCTCAATGAGCAGTTCTTC
CDR3aa: CASSLGSRSLNEQFF